This T cell receptor beta chain comes out of a study of cytomegalovirus exposure and HLA in healthy donors. Germline CDR1 and CDR2: LNHDA and SQIVND (reference sequence). The CDR3 sequence is 13 residues long. Unmatched junction bases numbered 0, after V lost 7 bases and J lost 1 base. Here immunoSEQ multiplex PCR was the method, and the copy in TCRdb shows in-frame clones only, minus some. There are about 280,000 clones in the sample; 88% occur only once, and around 0.9% lies in the top ten. A note on this clone: This sample also contains other DNA sequences that code for the same CDR3.

The chain couples TRBV19 to TRBJ2-1, with TRBD2 matching over 8 bases. The sequencing input was PBMCs. This clonotype was obtained from a woman between 18 and 29 years old in good health and CMV-seronegative. The CDR3 DNA reads as TGTGCCAGTACGGGGGGGTCCTACAATGAGCAGTTCTTC. Amino acid sequence: CASTGGSYNEQFF.